This TCR beta chain was identified during a study of OX40 agonist ivuxolimab in advanced cancers. Study background: Checkpoint inhibitors had been given previously to roughly 36% of patients.

This clone was counted a single time. Generated by immunoSEQ multiplex PCR, the TCRdb table keeps only in-frame clones and is missing some. The repertoire consists of about 77,000 clones, with 65% to 90% occurring once and the leading ten covering under 0.75%. V shed 2 bases, J shed 7 bases, and the junction held 12 bases outside the gene matches. Germline V gives CDR1 MNHEY, CDR2 SVGAGI. CDR3 size: 16 residues. The rearrangement joins TRBV6-5 to TRBJ1-2; 8 bases are shared with TRBD1. This receptor was identified in an adult with an advanced solid tumor such as melanoma, head and neck, liver or kidney cancer. The material was CD4+ or CD8+ T cells sorted from blood, obtained in a trial of the OX40 agonist ivuxolimab. CDR3 DNA: TGTGCCAGCAGTTACACTACAGGACAGGGATCAGTTGGCTACACCTTC. The encoded protein is CASSYTTGQGSVGYTF.